This TCR beta chain was captured in a study of T cells after yellow fever vaccination. Study-wide context: Preparation of the low-cell-number fractions used SMART-Seq v4 Ultra Low Input. General study results and limits: Boosting was followed by the reappearance of most primary-vaccination clones (under 97% CD4, around 86% CD8). FACS-sorted repertoires could harbor abundant contaminating bulk-population clonotypes.

Conversion of TCR transcripts into cDNA relied on 5'RACE template switching, which added a universal primer site and UMIs. TCRdb recomputed calls from the 5' RACE reads with MiXCR, one row per CDR3 protein. In the table there are around 16,000 distinct CDR3 sequences, 4% of which are singletons. The sequencing used PBMCs, either bulk or a sorted T-cell subset (CD4+, CD8+, memory, or dextramer-sorted; not recorded which), collected 15 days after the yellow fever booster vaccination. The TCR originated in a man younger than 45 who received the YFV17D yellow fever vaccine.

DNA of the CDR3: TGTGCCAGCAGTGACAGCCCCTCGACAGGGGATCATGAGACCCAGTACTTC. It yields the protein CASSDSPSTGDHETQYF. The chain links TRBV9 to TRBJ2-5; 8 nucleotides agree with TRBD1. Germline values: CDR1 SGDLS, CDR2 YYNGEE. This CDR3 has 17 amino acids. J gave up 5 bases and V 5 bases, and 17 bases lay outside the gene matches.